Shown below are 10 T cell receptor beta chains from a single sample sequenced in a study of OX40 agonist ivuxolimab in advanced cancers. Libraries were prepared by immunoSEQ multiplex PCR; TCRdb keeps only in-frame clonotypes and omits some of them. The table includes tens of thousands of clones, almost 85% detected once. The input for sequencing was CD4+ or CD8+ T cells sorted from blood, taken in a trial of the OX40 agonist ivuxolimab. Source of these receptors: an adult with an advanced solid tumor such as melanoma, head and neck, liver or kidney cancer.

The chain combines TRBV28 with TRBJ2-7; D might be TRBD2 (5 bases). Trimming took 3 bases from V and 6 from J, leaving 12 bases between them. The CDR3 consists of 13 residues. CDR1 is MDHEN and CDR2 is SYDVKM in the germline V gene. CDR3 in amino acids: CASSFSDSTEQYF. The CDR3 bases are TGTGCCAGCAGTTTCTCGGACTCTACCGAGCAGTACTTC.

This clone has more than one count but fewer than ten. The chain combines TRBV7-9 with TRBJ2-7; D remains ambiguous. The CDR3 runs to 14 residues. Looked up from germline, CDR1 is SEHNR and CDR2 is FQNEAQ (reference sequence). V was shortened by 0 bases and J by 2 bases, with 8 bases between the two germline ends. CDR3 in amino acids: CASSLAQAPYEQYF. The CDR3 nucleotides are TGTGCCAGCAGCTTAGCGCAGGCACCCTACGAGCAGTACTTC.

The chain links TRBV5-6 to TRBJ2-7; D ambiguous. The germline V gene encodes CDR1 SGHDT and CDR2 YYEEEE. The CDR3 runs 12 residues. The V end lost 4 bases, the J end lost 5 bases, and 10 bases lay between the germline ends. The CDR3 DNA is TGTGCCAGCAGCCTCCCGGGTAACGAGCAGTACTTC. This codes for CASSLPGNEQYF. The full variable domain, completed using reference TRBV5-6 and TRBJ2-7, is DAGVTQSPTHLIKTRGQQVTLRCSPKSGHDTVSWYQQALGQGPQFIFQYYEEEERQRGNFPDRFSGHQFPNYSSELNVNALLLGDSALYLCASSLPGNEQYFGPGTRLTVT.

The chain uses TRBV5-5 and TRBJ2-7; TRBD1 matches 7 bases. After removal of 3 bases from V and 2 bases from J, the junction contained 5 bases not matched to a gene. The germline CDR1 and CDR2 sequences are SGHKS and YYEKEE (reference sequence). The CDR3 runs to 14 residues. CDR3 sequence (DNA): TGTGCCAGCAGCTGGGGACAGCTTACCTACGAGCAGTACTTC. Amino acid sequence: CASSWGQLTYEQYF.

The chain has TRBV15 and TRBJ2-7; D gene unclear. Germline V gene sequence: CDR1 LNHNV, CDR2 YYDKDF (reference sequence). Trimming cost V 6 bases and J 0 bases, with 12 bases left between them. This CDR3 spans 14 amino acids. CDR3 in amino acids: CATSEPGNSYEQYF. The DNA for the CDR3 is TGTGCCACCAGTGAACCTGGGAACTCCTACGAGCAGTACTTC.

The chain is built from TRBV5-6 and TRBJ2-7, with 8 bases that match TRBD2. CDR1 and CDR2 (germline): SGHDT, YYEEEE. The ends lost 4 bases at V and 6 bases at J; junction bases unmatched: 9. CDR3 size: 14 residues. In DNA, the CDR3 is TGTGCCAGCAGCGGGGGCCCGGGGGGGAGCGAGCAGTACTTC. Protein product: CASSGGPGGSEQYF.

The chain couples TRBV4-2 to TRBJ2-7; 8 bases agree with TRBD1. The CDR3 has 16 residues. V lost 1 base and J lost 6; bases outside the gene matches: 11. Per the germline V gene, CDR1 is LGHNA and CDR2 is YNFKEQ. The CDR3 sequence: CASSQVSTGAGSEQYF. The CDR3 coding sequence is TGTGCCAGCAGCCAAGTCTCGACAGGGGCAGGAAGCGAGCAGTACTTC.

This chain links TRBV5-6 with TRBJ2-7; D gene uncertain. The CDR3 is made up of 16 amino acids. V was cut by 0 bases and J by 3 bases, with 16 bases left in between. The germline V gene encodes CDR1 SGHDT and CDR2 YYEEEE. The CDR3 DNA is TGTGCCAGCAGCTTGGCCGCCAGACACGACGGCTACGAGCAGTACTTC. This codes for CASSLAARHDGYEQYF.

The genes are TRBV29-1 and TRBJ2-5; tentatively, D is TRBD1 (5 bases). Germline CDR1 is SQVTM and CDR2 is ANQGSEA. V lost 5 bases to trimming and J lost 4 bases, with 14 bases between them. CDR3 length: 13 amino acids. CDR3 nucleotides: TGCAGCGTTTGCCAGGGATATGGAGAGACCCAGTACTTC. It encodes CSVCQGYGETQYF.

The CDR3 reads CASRELGTGSNQPQHF. The CDR3 region has the DNA TGTGCCAGCAGGGAACTCGGGACAGGGAGCAATCAGCCCCAGCATTTT. The chain employs TRBV27 and TRBJ1-5, with 9 bases fitting TRBD1. This CDR3 region has 16 residues. Germline lookup yields CDR1 MNHEY and CDR2 SMNVEV (reference sequence). The ends lost 6 bases at V and 1 base at J; junction bases unmatched: 7.